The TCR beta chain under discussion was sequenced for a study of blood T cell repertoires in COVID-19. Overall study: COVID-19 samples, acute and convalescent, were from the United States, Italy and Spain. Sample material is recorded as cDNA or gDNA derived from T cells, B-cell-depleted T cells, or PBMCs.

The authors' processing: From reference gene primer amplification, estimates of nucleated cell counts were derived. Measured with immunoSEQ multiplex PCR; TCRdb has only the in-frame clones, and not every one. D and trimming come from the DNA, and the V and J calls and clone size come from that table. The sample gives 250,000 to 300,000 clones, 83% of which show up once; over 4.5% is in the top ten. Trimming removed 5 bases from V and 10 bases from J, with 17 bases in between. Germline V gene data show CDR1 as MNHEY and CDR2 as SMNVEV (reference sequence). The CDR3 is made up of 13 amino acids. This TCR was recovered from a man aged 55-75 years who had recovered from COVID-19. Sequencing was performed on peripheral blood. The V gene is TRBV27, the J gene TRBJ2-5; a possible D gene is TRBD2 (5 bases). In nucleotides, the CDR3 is TGTGCCAGCAGTCCACTGAAGGACTGGGACCAGTACTTC. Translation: CASSPLKDWDQYF.